The rows below give T cell receptor beta chains drawn from one sample of a study of T cells after yellow fever vaccination. TCRdb independently ran MiXCR on the 5' RACE reads; one entry per CDR3 protein. The sample consists of 70,000 or so distinct CDR3 sequences, more than 5.5% of them appearing once. The sequencing used CD8+ T cells sorted from PBMCs, collected 10 to 11 days after the first yellow fever vaccination. The receptor source for this set is a man aged 18 to 30 who received the YFV17D yellow fever vaccine. Both conserved end residues are trimmed from each CDR3. The D gene is left open where the match is weak.

J,V,length,D,CDR3
TRBJ2-1,TRBV20-1,15,TRBD1,SAKGQGTPAQVNEQF
TRBJ1-6,TRBV11-2,17,NA,ASSLYDSRFLGVNSPLH
TRBJ2-3,TRBV4-2,16,TRBD2,ASSQDNLGGDYTDTQY
TRBJ2-5,TRBV6-2/TRBV6-3,18,NA,ASSYSSTVRVAAKEETQY
TRBJ2-7,TRBV2,12,NA,ASRIGQGTYEQY
TRBJ2-6,TRBV7-9,13,NA,ASSPTGSGANVLT
TRBJ1-1,TRBV29-1,8,NA,SVADFEAF
TRBJ1-1,TRBV11-1,10,NA,ASSFVGTEAF
TRBJ2-1,TRBV12-3/TRBV12-4,12,NA,ASSHAGLSWEQF
TRBJ2-5,TRBV9,13,TRBD1,ASSGPGQLQETQY
TRBJ1-6,TRBV9,13,TRBD1,ASSVGQGIDSPLH
TRBJ2-1,TRBV6-5,15,NA,ASSSRLGGGRHHEQF
TRBJ2-2,TRBV7-9,13,NA,ASSLTGTNTGELF
TRBJ2-1,TRBV7-9,13,NA,ASSPPGTGYNEQF
TRBJ2-3,TRBV18,14,NA,ASSSGRRAPPDTQY
TRBJ1-2,TRBV20-1,13,TRBD1,RKAIRQGGNYGYT
TRBJ1-4,TRBV7-9,13,NA,ASSLGGREGEKLF
TRBJ1-4,TRBV9,13,NA,ASSPRMSGNEKLF
TRBJ2-7,TRBV3-1,13,TRBD1,ASSHTGTGYYEQY
TRBJ2-2,TRBV11-1,14,TRBD2,ASSRGGLQDTGELF
TRBJ1-5,TRBV7-9,13,TRBD1,ASSEDRVGNQPQH
TRBJ2-3,TRBV5-4,10,NA,AVGGGTDTQY
TRBJ1-1,TRBV6-2/TRBV6-3,12,NA,ASFLDRMNTEAF
TRBJ2-1,TRBV7-3,13,NA,ASSPLGGSNNEQF
TRBJ1-5,TRBV5-6,11,TRBD1,ASSLGQGGAQH
TRBJ2-3,TRBV6-1,12,TRBD2,ASSGSGDTDTQY
TRBJ1-3,TRBV6-5,12,NA,ASSYRSSGNTIY
TRBJ1-1,TRBV27,11,NA,ASTSPGGTEAF
TRBJ2-3,TRBV7-9,14,NA,ASSLMLQPSTDTQY
TRBJ1-2,TRBV4-1,11,NA,ASSQDPSYGYT
TRBJ2-3,TRBV7-2,14,NA,ASSSGRVLGTDTQY
TRBJ2-5,TRBV12-3/TRBV12-4,12,NA,ASSFRGTQETQY
TRBJ1-5,TRBV12-3/TRBV12-4,14,TRBD1,ASNLQGTGGNQPQH
TRBJ2-7,TRBV27,12,TRBD1,ASSLSGQYYEQY
TRBJ2-7,TRBV7-2,15,TRBD2,ASSFYASGGAQGEQY
TRBJ2-3,TRBV10-3,14,NA,AISESMWPGTDTQY
TRBJ2-7,TRBV20-1,15,TRBD2,SARDSLGTSGNYEQY
TRBJ2-1,TRBV11-1,11,NA,ASSRGGRNEQF
TRBJ2-7,TRBV5-4,13,TRBD1,ASSLMDRGADEQY
TRBJ2-7,TRBV6-2/TRBV6-3,13,NA,ASTPGGSGAYEQY
TRBJ2-1,TRBV12-3/TRBV12-4,13,TRBD2,ASSSGGTTYNEQF
TRBJ2-2,TRBV15,11,NA,ATSRDEVWELF
TRBJ1-1,TRBV7-9,11,NA,ASNLGGSTEAF
TRBJ2-2,TRBV19,12,NA,ASSLGHNTGELF
TRBJ2-2,TRBV5-5,12,NA,AMSPDRNTGELF
TRBJ2-5,TRBV19,7,NA,AIGPAQY
TRBJ1-5,TRBV27,14,NA,ASSFLPRGSNQPQH
TRBJ2-5,TRBV11-2,11,NA,ASSSDREETQY
TRBJ2-5,TRBV3-1,16,TRBD2,ASSRSRTSGGAAETQY
TRBJ1-2,TRBV28,13,NA,ASSLTGSSNYGYT
TRBJ2-7,TRBV27,11,NA,ASSFDYSYEQY
TRBJ2-3,TRBV4-1,10,NA,ASSQESGKQY
TRBJ1-1,TRBV5-1,11,NA,ASSLADNTEAF
TRBJ2-3,TRBV7-6,11,NA,ASSQIYGDTQY